This TCR beta chain is drawn from a study of cytomegalovirus exposure and HLA in healthy donors. Findings and caveats of the study: Later analysis identified 16,000 or so TCR beta sequences associated with HLA alleles, using a false discovery rate threshold of 0.05. Earlier analysis yielded a pattern in which most TCR beta V segments were productive about 90% or about 30% of the time.

60 Vbeta and 13 Jbeta primers were used in PCR. The method was immunoSEQ multiplex PCR; TCRdb's version includes in-frame clones alone and lacks a portion of them. Seen here are approximately 140,000 clones, about four fifths observed once, and the top ten hold about 4%. Turning to this clone: Its antigen is still unknown. The junction departs from the called germline gene at one end, perhaps through a read error.

The length of the CDR3 is 15 residues. Germline CDR1 and CDR2: LNHDA and SQIVND (reference sequence). The sequenced sample was PBMCs. This receptor was identified in a woman in her thirties or forties in good health and CMV-seronegative. This chain links TRBV19 with TRBJ1-1; no clear D gene. The CDR3 reads CPSSMGPGLNTEAFF. In DNA, the CDR3 is TGTCCCAGTAGTATGGGTCCAGGTTTGAACACTGAAGCTTTCTTT.